Below, one TCR beta chain is given with its context. Its antigen is currently unknown. This sample is drawn from a study of resident and recirculating memory T cells in vitiligo. Study details: Shave-biopsy epidermis from lesional and nonlesional skin was sequenced alongside PBMCs.

Study-level results: Clonality differed among vitiligo lesions, with no unique dominant clone. Different lesions suggested infiltration by different T cell clones.

V shed 7 bases and J shed 2 bases, with 8 bases lying between them. The germline V gene encodes CDR1 SGHRS and CDR2 YFSETQ. CDR3 length equals 12 residues. Clones were sequenced by immunoSEQ multiplex PCR, and TCRdb holds only the in-frame ones, with some missing. The sample includes around 43,000 clones, about 93% seen only once; the top ten take about 4.6%. Sequenced material: blood. This TCR came from a male donor with vitiligo. The V gene is TRBV5-1, the J gene TRBJ2-3, with a tentative D call TRBD2 (5 bases). The CDR3 is CASGENTDTQYF. CDR3 DNA: TGCGCCAGCGGGGAGAACACAGATACGCAGTATTTT.